This T cell receptor beta chain stems from a study of molecular identifiers for immune sequencing clone quantification. Study-wide points: Clones above 20 RNA copies contained over 98% of effector molecules and under 1% of naive molecules. Should identical TCR molecules share a barcode, the sizes of highly expanded clones could be underestimated. Among about a million naive cells, spiked Jurkat TCR RNA from a single cell was reportedly detectable.

TCRdb fed the PCR reads into MiXCR, producing one record per CDR3 protein. The sample lists hundreds of thousands of distinct CDR3 sequences; over 20% were seen once. This clonotype was picked up many times. Its antigen remains unidentified. Sequences were obtained from naive CD8+ T cells from blood, with Jurkat cell RNA spiked in. Subset defined: FACS-sorted CD8+CD4-CCR7+CD45RA+ naive T cells. The receptor's source is a human donor in good health. Some libraries in this study had Jurkat cell RNA spiked in.

CDR3: CASSHQGSGNTIYF. CDR3 coding DNA: TGTGCCAGCAGTCATCAGGGTTCTGGAAACACCATATATTTT. The chain employs TRBV6-1 and TRBJ1-3; D may be TRBD1 (5 bases). Germline-derived CDR1 and CDR2 are MNHNS and SASEGT. The CDR3 spans 14 residues. Trimming cost V 5 bases and J 1 base, with 9 bases left between them.